This T cell receptor (beta chain) stems from a study of cytomegalovirus exposure and HLA in healthy donors. The PCR made use of 60 Vbeta and 13 Jbeta primers. Some clones are missing from TCRdb's copy, which holds only in-frame ones; the method was immunoSEQ multiplex PCR. The sample holds roughly 100,000 clones, 55% to 80% seen once. Per the germline V gene, CDR1 is SGHRS and CDR2 is YFSETQ. The CDR3 covers 16 residues. The V and J ends lost 2 bases and 0 bases respectively, with 9 bases between them. The rearrangement joins TRBV5-1 to TRBJ2-6; D gene uncertain. Sequenced sample: PBMCs. The sequence was obtained from a human donor in good health. In DNA form, the CDR3 reads TGCGCCAGCAGCTTCCCAGGTAGCTCTGGGGCCAACGTCCTGACTTTC. Protein sequence: CASSFPGSSGANVLTF.